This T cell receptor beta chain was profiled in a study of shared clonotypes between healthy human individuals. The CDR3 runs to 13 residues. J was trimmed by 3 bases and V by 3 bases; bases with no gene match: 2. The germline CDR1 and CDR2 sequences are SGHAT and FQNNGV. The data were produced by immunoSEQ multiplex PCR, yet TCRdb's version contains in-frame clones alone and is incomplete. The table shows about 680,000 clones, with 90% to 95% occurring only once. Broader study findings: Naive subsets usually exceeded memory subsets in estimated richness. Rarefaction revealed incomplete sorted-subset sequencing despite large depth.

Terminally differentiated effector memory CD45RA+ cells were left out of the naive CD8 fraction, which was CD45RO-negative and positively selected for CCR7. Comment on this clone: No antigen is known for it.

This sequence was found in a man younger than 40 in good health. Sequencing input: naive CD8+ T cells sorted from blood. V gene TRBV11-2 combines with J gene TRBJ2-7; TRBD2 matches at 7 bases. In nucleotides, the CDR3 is TGTGCCAGCAGCTTTGGGGGGGGCTACGAGCAGTACTTC. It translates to CASSFGGGYEQYF.